This T cell receptor beta chain derives from a study of T-cell reconstitution after alpha-beta-depleted transplantation in children. This clonotype was recorded a few times. Germline V gene sequence: CDR1 SEHNR, CDR2 FQNEAQ (reference sequence). V gave up 1 base and J gave up 2 bases; unmatched junction bases: 3. The CDR3 extends over 15 amino acids. During its preparation, the TCRbeta library received unique molecular identifiers. TCRdb called the PCR reads again in MiXCR, with one record for every CDR3 protein. The sample lists a few hundred thousand distinct CDR3 sequences; over 40% were seen once.

The sequenced sample was PBMCs, obtained before TCRalphabeta/CD19-depleted stem cell transplant. This clonotype was obtained from a girl aged 2 to 10 with aplastic anemia, due to receive a stem cell transplant. The rearrangement links TRBV7-9 to TRBJ2-3; 7 bases fit TRBD2. Written as DNA, the CDR3 is TGTGCCAGCAGCTTAGGCGGGAGCGTCACAGATACGCAGTATTTT. Translating it yields CASSLGGSVTDTQYF.